A single sample gave rise to the 14 T cell receptor beta chains below, sequenced in a study of shared clonotypes between healthy human individuals. This table comes from immunoSEQ multiplex PCR, and its TCRdb copy is limited to in-frame clones, with some not included. The sample yields nearly 750,000 clones, over 60% seen once. The sample was memory CD4+ T cells sorted from blood. Documented subset: CD45RA-negative fraction. These receptors all stem from a woman aged 25-40 years in good health.

The chain combines TRBV25-1 with TRBJ1-4; D might be TRBD1 (5 bases). V lost 3 bases and J 1 base, leaving 9 bases between the germline ends. The CDR3 runs to 15 residues. Germline CDR1 reads MGHDK; CDR2 reads SYGVNS. CDR3 in amino acids: CASSDPGLTNEKLFF. CDR3 nucleotide sequence: TGTGCCAGCAGTGACCCAGGGCTAACTAATGAAAAACTGTTTTTT.

This clone was detected many times. The chain carries TRBV30 and TRBJ1-5, with D possibly matching TRBD1 (6 bases). CDR1 and CDR2 from the germline V gene are GTSNPN and SVGIG (reference sequence). The CDR3 is 14 residues long. V gave up 1 base and J gave up 3 bases, with 10 bases separating them. The CDR3 loop is CAWSGAGVNQPQHF. The DNA for the CDR3 is TGTGCCTGGAGTGGGGCAGGGGTCAATCAGCCCCAGCATTTT.

This chain joins TRBV5-6 and TRBJ2-1; 13 bases match TRBD2. CDR1 and CDR2 (germline): SGHDT, YYEEEE. This CDR3 has 15 amino acids. V lost 4 bases, J lost 4 bases, and 2 bases stayed unmatched. CDR3 region: CASSAGLAGYNEQFF. As DNA, the CDR3 is TGTGCCAGCAGCGCGGGACTAGCGGGGTACAATGAGCAGTTCTTC.

The rearrangement joins TRBV28 to TRBJ2-7; 12 bases fit TRBD2. V lost 6 bases, J lost 5 bases, and 8 bases stayed unmatched. The CDR3 has 15 residues. Germline assignment: CDR1 MDHEN and CDR2 SYDVKM. CDR3 sequence: CASRRGLAGTHEQYF. CDR3 bases: TGTGCCAGCAGACGCGGACTAGCGGGAACCCACGAGCAGTACTTC. The full variable domain, its missing parts supplied by reference TRBV28 and TRBJ2-7, is DVKVTQSSRYLVKRTGEKVFLECVQDMDHENMFWYRQDPGLGLRLIYFSYDVKMKEKGDIPEGYSVSREKKERFSLILESASTNQTSMYLCASRRGLAGTHEQYFGPGTRLTVT.

This chain uses TRBV5-8 with TRBJ2-6, with D perhaps given as TRBD1 or TRBD2 (5 bases each). This CDR3 has 15 residues. V shed 4 bases and J shed 5 bases, with 13 bases lying between them. CDR1 and CDR2 from the germline V gene are SGHTS and YDEGEE. The CDR3 bases are TGTGCCAGCAGCCCTGGGACGGATCGGGCCAACGTCCTGACTTTC. It translates to CASSPGTDRANVLTF.

This clone was observed a handful of times. The rearrangement joins TRBV28 to TRBJ2-1; the match to TRBD2 covers 7 bases. The germline V gene has CDR1 MDHEN and CDR2 SYDVKM. V shed 8 bases and J 8 bases; nucleotides not matched to a gene: 12. The CDR3 runs 14 residues. The CDR3 loop is CASEKRDLRHEQFF. CDR3 bases: TGTGCCAGCGAGAAGCGGGACCTGAGACATGAGCAGTTCTTC.

This chain links TRBV2 with TRBJ2-3; TRBD2 aligns across 8 bases. Germline V gives CDR1 SNHLY, CDR2 FYNNEI. The ends lost 6 bases at V and 2 bases at J; junction bases unmatched: 7. The CDR3 extends over 15 amino acids. In DNA form, the CDR3 reads TGTGCCAGCAGAAAAGCGGGAGTTAACACAGATACGCAGTATTTT. It codes for CASRKAGVNTDTQYF.

V is TRBV19 and J is TRBJ2-3; 7 bases align to TRBD2. The CDR3 length is 14 residues. The germline gives CDR1 LNHDA, CDR2 SQIVND (reference sequence). After removal of 7 bases from V and 0 bases from J, the junction contained 4 bases not matched to a gene. The CDR3, as DNA: TGTGCCAGTAAGACTAGCCAGAGCACAGATACGCAGTATTTT. Encoded protein: CASKTSQSTDTQYF.

The V call is TRBV9, the J call TRBJ2-2; 11 nucleotides align to TRBD2. This CDR3 comprises 16 residues. The germline V gene has CDR1 SGDLS and CDR2 YYNGEE. The V and J ends lost 3 bases and 2 bases, in that order; junction bases with no gene match: 3. The DNA for the CDR3 is TGTGCCAGCAGCGCGGGACTAGCGGCCAACACCGGGGAGCTGTTTTTT. It is translated as CASSAGLAANTGELFF.

V and J are TRBV27 and TRBJ2-2; tentatively, D is TRBD2 (6 bases). Germline-derived CDR1 and CDR2 are MNHEY and SMNVEV (reference sequence). This CDR3 contains 15 residues. Trimming stripped 7 bases from V and 1 base from J, with 13 bases between. The CDR3 loop is CASKTSGRNTGELFF. CDR3 in DNA: TGTGCCAGCAAAACCAGCGGGCGGAACACCGGGGAGCTGTTTTTT.

This chain uses TRBV6-1 with TRBJ1-2; D not certain. The germline CDR1 and CDR2 sequences are MNHNS and SASEGT. V was clipped by 3 bases and J by 0 bases, with 11 bases between them. CDR3 size: 15 residues. CDR3 sequence reads: CASSDLQPPNYGYTF. The CDR3 DNA sequence: TGTGCCAGCAGTGATTTACAGCCTCCTAACTATGGCTACACCTTC.

The rearrangement joins TRBV10-3 to TRBJ2-6; D uncertain. V was trimmed by 10 bases and J by 1 base, leaving 11 bases between them. CDR1 and CDR2 (germline): ENHRY, SYGVKD. The CDR3 covers 14 residues. In DNA, the CDR3 is TGTGCCAGCAGCTTCTCTTCTGGGGCCAACGTCCTGACTTTC. Its protein is CASSFSSGANVLTF.

V and J are TRBV25-1 and TRBJ2-3; 8 nucleotides agree with TRBD2. V shed 4 bases, J shed 2 bases, and the junction held 5 bases outside the gene matches. Germline V gene sequence: CDR1 MGHDK, CDR2 SYGVNS. The CDR3 is 15 amino acids. CDR3 region: CASSGTSGPTDTQYF. DNA for the CDR3: TGTGCCAGCAGTGGCACTAGCGGACCCACAGATACGCAGTATTTT.

V is TRBV29-1 and J is TRBJ2-5; D not certain. From germline, CDR1 is SQVTM and CDR2 ANQGSEA. This CDR3 is 13 amino acids long. V lost 4 bases to trimming and J lost 1 base, with 10 bases between them. For the CDR3, the DNA is TGCAGCGTTGTCCATCCTTTCCAAGAGACCCAGTACTTC. Residues: CSVVHPFQETQYF.